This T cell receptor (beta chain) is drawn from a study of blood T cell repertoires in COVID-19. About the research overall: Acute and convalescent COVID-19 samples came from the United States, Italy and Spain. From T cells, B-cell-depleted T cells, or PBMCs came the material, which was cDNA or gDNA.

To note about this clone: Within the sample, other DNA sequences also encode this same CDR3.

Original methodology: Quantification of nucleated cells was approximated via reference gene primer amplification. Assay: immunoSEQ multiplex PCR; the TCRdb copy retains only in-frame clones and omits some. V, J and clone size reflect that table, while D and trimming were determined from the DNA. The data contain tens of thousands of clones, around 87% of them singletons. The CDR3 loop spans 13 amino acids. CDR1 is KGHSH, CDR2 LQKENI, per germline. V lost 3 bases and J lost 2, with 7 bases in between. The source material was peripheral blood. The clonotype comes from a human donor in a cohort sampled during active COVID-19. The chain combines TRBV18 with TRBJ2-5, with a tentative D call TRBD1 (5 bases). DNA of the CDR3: TGTGCCAGCTCACCGCGACAGCAAGAGACCCAGTACTTC. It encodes CASSPRQQETQYF.